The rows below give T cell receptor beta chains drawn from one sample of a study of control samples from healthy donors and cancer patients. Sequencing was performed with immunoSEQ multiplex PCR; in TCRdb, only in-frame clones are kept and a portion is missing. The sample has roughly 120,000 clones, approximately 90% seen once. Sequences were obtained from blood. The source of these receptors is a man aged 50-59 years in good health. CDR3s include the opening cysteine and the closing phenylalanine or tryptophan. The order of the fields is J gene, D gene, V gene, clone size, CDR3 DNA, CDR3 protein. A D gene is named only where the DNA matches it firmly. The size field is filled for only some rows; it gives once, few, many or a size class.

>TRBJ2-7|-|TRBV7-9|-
TGTGCCAGCAGCTTAGTGGGCCGAGACTTGTACTTC
CASSLVGRDLYF
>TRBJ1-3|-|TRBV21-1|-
TGTGCCAGCAGGGAATGGACAGGACTCCCCTCTGGAAACACCATATATTTT
CASREWTGLPSGNTIYF
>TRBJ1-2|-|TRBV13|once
TGTGCCAGCACCCTCGCCCGGCGACAGTTGAACTATGGCTACACCTTC
CASTLARRQLNYGYTF
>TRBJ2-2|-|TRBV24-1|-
TGTGCCACCAGTGAACCGGGACGCACCGGGGAGCTGTTTTTT
CATSEPGRTGELFF
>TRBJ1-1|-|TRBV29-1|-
TGCAGCGCCTTGAGCGCAGGGGACACTGAAGCTTTCTTT
CSALSAGDTEAFF
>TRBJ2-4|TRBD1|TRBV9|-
TGTGCCAGCAGCGTAGCCCCCCAGGGGGACATTCAGTACTTC
CASSVAPQGDIQYF
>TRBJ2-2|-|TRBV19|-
TGTGCCAGTAGCATCGGGACCGGGGAGCTGTTTTTT
CASSIGTGELFF
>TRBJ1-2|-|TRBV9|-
TGTGCCAGCAGCGCAGAGCTGGGGACAATCACCTTC
CASSAELGTITF
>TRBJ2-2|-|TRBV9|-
TGTGCCAGCAGCGTAGTAGCAGAGGACAGAAACACCGGGGAGCTGTTTTTT
CASSVVAEDRNTGELFF
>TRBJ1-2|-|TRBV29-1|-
TGCAGCGCCGGAGTCCTTATACGAGGCTACACCTTC
CSAGVLIRGYTF
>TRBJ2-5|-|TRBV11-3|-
TGTGCCAGCAGCTTTATCAACTCGGGAGAGACCCAGTACTTC
CASSFINSGETQYF
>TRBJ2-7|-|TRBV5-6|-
TGTGCCAGCAGCTTGATCTCCCGGGTGCACGAGCAGTACTTC
CASSLISRVHEQYF
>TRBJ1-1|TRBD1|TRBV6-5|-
TGTGCCAGCAGTTACGGGACAGAGAACACTGAAGCTTTCTTT
CASSYGTENTEAFF
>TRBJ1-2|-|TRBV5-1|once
TGCGCCAGCAGCCCGGATAAATATGGCTACACCTTC
CASSPDKYGYTF
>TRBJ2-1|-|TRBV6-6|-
TGTGCCAGCAGGAAGTCGGACACGCTTTACAATGAGCAGTTCTTC
CASRKSDTLYNEQFF
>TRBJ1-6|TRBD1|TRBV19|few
TGTGCCAGTAGTGCTGGACAGGGCTATTCACCCCTCCACTTT
CASSAGQGYSPLHF
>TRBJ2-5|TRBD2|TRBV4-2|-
TGTGCCAGCAGCCAACAACCGAGCGGGGGGCCCATCCAAGAGACCCAGTACTTC
CASSQQPSGGPIQETQYF
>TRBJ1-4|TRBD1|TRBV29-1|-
TGCAGCGTTATAACAGGGGGGGAAAAACTGTTTTTT
CSVITGGEKLFF
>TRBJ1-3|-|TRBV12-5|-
TGTGCTAGTGGTCCTCGAGGGGGGGCCTTGGACACCATATATTTT
CASGPRGGALDTIYF
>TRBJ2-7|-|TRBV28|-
TGTGCCAGCACGGTTGGGGGGCGCGGATACGAGCAGTACTTC
CASTVGGRGYEQYF
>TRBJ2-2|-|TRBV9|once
TGTGCCAGCAGCGTGGTATCAGGGACCGGGGAGCTGTTTTTT
CASSVVSGTGELFF
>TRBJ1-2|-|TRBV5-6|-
TGTGCCAGCAGCTCCGGCCACTATGGCTACACCTTC
CASSSGHYGYTF
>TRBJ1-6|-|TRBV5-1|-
TGCGCCAGCAGTGTAACACTAAACCGACAGAATTCACCCCTCCACTTT
CASSVTLNRQNSPLHF
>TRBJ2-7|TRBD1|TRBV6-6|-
TGTGCCAGCAGTTACCGTCTGGACAGGGAGTACGAGCAGTACTTC
CASSYRLDREYEQYF
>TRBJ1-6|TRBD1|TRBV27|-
TGTGCCAGCAGTTTTGGACAGGGAGCTTATAATTCACCCCTCCACTTT
CASSFGQGAYNSPLHF
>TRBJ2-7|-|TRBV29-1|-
TGCAGCGTCCACGGGGGACTCTCCTACGAGCAGTACTTC
CSVHGGLSYEQYF
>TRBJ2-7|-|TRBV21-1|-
TGTGCCAGCAGCAACGGGGGGCTTGCCTGGTACGAGCAGTACTTC
CASSNGGLAWYEQYF
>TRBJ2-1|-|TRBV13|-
TGTGCCAGCAGCTTACTAAAGGACGGCGGCGGAATGGGCAATGAGCAGTTCTTC
CASSLLKDGGGMGNEQFF
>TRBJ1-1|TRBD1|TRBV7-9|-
TGTGCCAGCAGCTCCGGGACAGGGAGAGGCCAAGGCAGTGAAGCTTTCTTT
CASSSGTGRGQGSEAFF
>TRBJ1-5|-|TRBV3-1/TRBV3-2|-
TGTGCCAGCAGCCAAGGGATTAAAACACAGCCCCAGCATTTT
CASSQGIKTQPQHF
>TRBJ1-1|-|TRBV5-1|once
TGCGCCAGCAGCTTACTAAGGGGGAGGGACCTCCTCACTGAAGCTTTCTTT
CASSLLRGRDLLTEAFF
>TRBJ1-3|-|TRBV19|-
TGTGCCAGTAGTATCATTGAAAGCTCTGGAAACACCATATATTTT
CASSIIESSGNTIYF
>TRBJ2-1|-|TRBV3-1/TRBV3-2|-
TGTGCCAGCAGCCCGAGGGACAGCGGGGTGTATGAGCAGTTCTTC
CASSPRDSGVYEQFF
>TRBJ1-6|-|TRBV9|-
TGTGCCAGCAGCGTAGAAGAGCCCTATAATTCACCCCTCCACTTT
CASSVEEPYNSPLHF
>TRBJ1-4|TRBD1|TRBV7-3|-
TGTGCCAGCCGGGACAGCCTTAATGAAAAACTGTTTTTT
CASRDSLNEKLFF
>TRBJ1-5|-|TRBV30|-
TGTGCCTGGAGAGGAGGGCCCCATCAGCCCCAGCATTTT
CAWRGGPHQPQHF
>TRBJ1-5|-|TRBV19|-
TGTGCCAGTAGTATGGTTAGTTATCAGCCCCAGCATTTT
CASSMVSYQPQHF
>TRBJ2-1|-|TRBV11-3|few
TGTGCCAGCAGCTTAGCCTCCGGGTCCTACAATGAGCAGTTCTTC
CASSLASGSYNEQFF
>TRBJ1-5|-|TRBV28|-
TGTGCCAGCAGTTTTAGTCAGCCCCAGCATTTT
CASSFSQPQHF
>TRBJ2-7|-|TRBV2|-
TGTGCCAGCAGTTTCCAATACGAGCAGTACTTC
CASSFQYEQYF
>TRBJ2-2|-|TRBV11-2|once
TGTGCCAGCAGCTTAGTTATCGGGACGAACACCGGGGAGCTGTTTTTT
CASSLVIGTNTGELFF
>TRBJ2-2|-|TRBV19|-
TGTGCCAGTAGTATCCGGACCGAAGGCGGGGAGCTGTTTTTT
CASSIRTEGGELFF
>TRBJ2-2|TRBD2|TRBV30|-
TGTGCCTGGAGAGGACTAGCAGGCACCGGGGAGCTGTTTTTT
CAWRGLAGTGELFF
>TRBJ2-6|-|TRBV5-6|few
TGTGCCAGCAACACCGGAGTCTCTGGGGCCAACGTCCTGACTTTC
CASNTGVSGANVLTF
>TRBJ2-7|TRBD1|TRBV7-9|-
TGTGCCAGCAGCTTAGCACCGGGACAGGGAGAATACGAGCAGTACTTC
CASSLAPGQGEYEQYF
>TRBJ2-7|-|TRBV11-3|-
TGTGCCAGCAGCTTAGAATTAACCGGGGGAGTTTACGAGCAGTACTTC
CASSLELTGGVYEQYF
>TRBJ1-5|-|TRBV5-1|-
TGCGCCAGCAACCCGACAGACTGTTATAGCAATCAGCCCCAGCATTTT
CASNPTDCYSNQPQHF
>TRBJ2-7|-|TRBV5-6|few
TGTGCCAGCAGCTTGCAAGTAAGCTCCTACGAGCAGTACTTC
CASSLQVSSYEQYF
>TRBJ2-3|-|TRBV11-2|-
TGTGCCAGCAGCTTAGGTCTATCAGATACGCAGTATTTT
CASSLGLSDTQYF
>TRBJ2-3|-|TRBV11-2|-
TGTGCCAGCAGCCGACGACAGAGTACTAGCACAGATACGCAGTATTTT
CASSRRQSTSTDTQYF
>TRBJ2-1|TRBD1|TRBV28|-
TGTGCCAGCAGAAAGACAGGGGGCAATGAGCAGTTCTTC
CASRKTGGNEQFF
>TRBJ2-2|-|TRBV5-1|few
TGCGCCAGCAGCTTGGGTCGACAGAGTAACACCGGGGAGCTGTTTTTT
CASSLGRQSNTGELFF
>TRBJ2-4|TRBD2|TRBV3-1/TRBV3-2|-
TGTGCCAGCAGCAGGACTAGCGGGGGGGCCTGGGACATTCAGTACTTC
CASSRTSGGAWDIQYF